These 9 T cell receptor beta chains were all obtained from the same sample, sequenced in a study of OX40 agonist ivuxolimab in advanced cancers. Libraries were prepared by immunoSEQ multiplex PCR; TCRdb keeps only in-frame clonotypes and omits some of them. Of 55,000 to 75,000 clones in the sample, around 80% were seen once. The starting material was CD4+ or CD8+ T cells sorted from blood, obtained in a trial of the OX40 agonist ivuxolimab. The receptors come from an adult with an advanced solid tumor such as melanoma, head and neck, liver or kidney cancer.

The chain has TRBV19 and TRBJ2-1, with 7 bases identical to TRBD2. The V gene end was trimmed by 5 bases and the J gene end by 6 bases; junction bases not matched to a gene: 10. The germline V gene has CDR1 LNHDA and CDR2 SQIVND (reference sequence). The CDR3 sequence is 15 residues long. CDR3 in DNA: TGTGCCAGTAGTTCCGGACTAGAGAGGGGCAATGAGCAGTTCTTC. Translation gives CASSSGLERGNEQFF.

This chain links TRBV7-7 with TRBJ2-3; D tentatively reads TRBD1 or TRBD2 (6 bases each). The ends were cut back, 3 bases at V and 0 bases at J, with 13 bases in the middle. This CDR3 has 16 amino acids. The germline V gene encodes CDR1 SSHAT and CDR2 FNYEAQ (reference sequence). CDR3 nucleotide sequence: TGTGCCAGCAGCTTGGGGGGACACCCTAGCACAGATACGCAGTATTTT. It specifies CASSLGGHPSTDTQYF.

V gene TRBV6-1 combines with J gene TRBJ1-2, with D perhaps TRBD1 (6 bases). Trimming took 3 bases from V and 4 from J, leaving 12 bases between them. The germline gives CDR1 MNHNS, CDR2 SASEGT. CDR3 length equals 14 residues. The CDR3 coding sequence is TGTGCCAGCAGTGAGGACAGAGGCACCTATGGCTACACCTTC. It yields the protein CASSEDRGTYGYTF.

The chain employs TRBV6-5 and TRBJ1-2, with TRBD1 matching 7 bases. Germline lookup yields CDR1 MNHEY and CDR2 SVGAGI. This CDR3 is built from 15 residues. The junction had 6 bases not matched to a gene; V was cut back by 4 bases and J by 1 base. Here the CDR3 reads CASSSGQANNYGYTF. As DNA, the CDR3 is TGTGCCAGCAGTTCAGGACAGGCCAATAACTATGGCTACACCTTC.

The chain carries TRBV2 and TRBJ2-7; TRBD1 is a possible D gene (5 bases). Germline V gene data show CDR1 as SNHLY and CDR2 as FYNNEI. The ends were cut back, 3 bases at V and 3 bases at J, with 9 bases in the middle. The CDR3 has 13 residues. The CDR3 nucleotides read TGTGCCAGCAGTGATTGGCAGGGCTACGAGCAGTACTTC. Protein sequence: CASSDWQGYEQYF.

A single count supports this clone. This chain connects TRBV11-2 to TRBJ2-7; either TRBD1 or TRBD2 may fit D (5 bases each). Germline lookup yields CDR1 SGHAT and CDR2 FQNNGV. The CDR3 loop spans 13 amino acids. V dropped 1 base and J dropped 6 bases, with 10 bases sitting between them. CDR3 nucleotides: TGTGCCAGCAGCTTAGGGGGGAAAGGCGAGCAGTACTTC. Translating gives CASSLGGKGEQYF. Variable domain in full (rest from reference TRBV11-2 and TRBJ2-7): EAGVAQSPRYKIIEKRQSVAFWCNPISGHATLYWYQQILGQGPKLLIQFQNNGVVDDSQLPKDRFSAERLKGVDSTLKIQPAKLEDSAVYLCASSLGGKGEQYFGPGTRLTVT.

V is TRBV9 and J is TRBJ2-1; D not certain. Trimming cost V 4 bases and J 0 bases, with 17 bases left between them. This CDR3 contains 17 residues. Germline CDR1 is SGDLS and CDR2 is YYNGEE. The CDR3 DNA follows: TGTGCCAGCAGCCCTCGAATAGGGCGTTCCTCCTACAATGAGCAGTTCTTC. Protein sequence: CASSPRIGRSSYNEQFF.

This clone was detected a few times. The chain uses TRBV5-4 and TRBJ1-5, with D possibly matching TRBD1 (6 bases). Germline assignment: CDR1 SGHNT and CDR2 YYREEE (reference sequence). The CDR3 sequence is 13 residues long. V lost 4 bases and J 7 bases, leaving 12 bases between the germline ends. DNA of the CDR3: TGTGCCAGCAGCCCGGGACAAGGCCAGCCCCAGCATTTT. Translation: CASSPGQGQPQHF. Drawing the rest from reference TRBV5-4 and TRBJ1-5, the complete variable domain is ETGVTQSPTHLIKTRGQQVTLRCSSQSGHNTVSWYQQALGQGPQFIFQYYREEENGRGNFPPRFSGLQFPNYSSELNVNALELDDSALYLCASSPGQGQPQHFGDGTRLSIL.

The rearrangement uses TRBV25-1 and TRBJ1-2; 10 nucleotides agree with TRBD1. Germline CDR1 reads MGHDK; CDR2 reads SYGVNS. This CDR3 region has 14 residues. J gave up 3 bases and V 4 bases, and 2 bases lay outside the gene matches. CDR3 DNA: TGTGCCAGCAGTGGGGACAGGGGTGACTATGGCTACACCTTC. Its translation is CASSGDRGDYGYTF.